This TCR beta chain is from a study of cytomegalovirus exposure and HLA in healthy donors. Study-level results: For cytomegalovirus status, the classifier reportedly gave diagnoses with high specificity and sensitivity. TCR beta V- and J-gene trimming was later associated with a missense DCLRE1C variant. Follow-up analysis found HLA locus-dependent TCR association rates, highest for DRB1 and lowest for HLA-C.

Turning to this clone: The antigen is not known.

Each donor was healthy, and each was a bone marrow donor. The trim removed 8 bases at V and 2 bases at J, leaving 9 bases unmatched. CDR3 length: 15 amino acids. CDR1 MNHNY and CDR2 SVGAGI come from the germline V gene (reference sequence). 60 Vbeta and 13 Jbeta primers were used in PCR. Data came from immunoSEQ multiplex PCR; TCRdb stores just in-frame clones and leaves some out. The sample lists about 160,000 clones, 75% to 90% occurring once. The sequencing input was PBMCs. The receptor was derived from a young woman in good health and CMV-seronegative. The chain has TRBV6-6 and TRBJ2-1; 7 bases fit TRBD2. CDR3 sequence reads: CASCGGSSPYNEQFF. CDR3 coding DNA: TGTGCCAGCTGTGGCGGGAGTAGTCCCTACAATGAGCAGTTCTTC.